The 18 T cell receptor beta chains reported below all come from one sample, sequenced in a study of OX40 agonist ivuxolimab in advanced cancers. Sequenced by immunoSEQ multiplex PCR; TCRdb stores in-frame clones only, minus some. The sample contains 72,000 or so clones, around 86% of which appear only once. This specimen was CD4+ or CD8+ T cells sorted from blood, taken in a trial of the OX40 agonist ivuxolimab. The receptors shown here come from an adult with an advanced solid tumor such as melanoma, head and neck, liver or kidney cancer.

CDR3 loop: CASTRFGQFSNEKLFF. The CDR3 region has the DNA TGTGCCAGCACTCGTTTCGGACAGTTCAGTAATGAAAAACTGTTTTTT. The chain uses TRBV2 and TRBJ1-4; possibly TRBD1 for D (6 bases). Deletions cut 7 bases from V and 4 bases from J, with 19 bases between. In germline, CDR1 is SNHLY, CDR2 FYNNEI. The CDR3 is made up of 16 amino acids.

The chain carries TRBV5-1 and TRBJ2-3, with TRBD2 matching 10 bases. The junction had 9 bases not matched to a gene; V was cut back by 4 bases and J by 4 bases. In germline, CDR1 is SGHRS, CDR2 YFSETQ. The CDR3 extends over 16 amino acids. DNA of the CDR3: TGCGCCAGCAGCGGGGCTAGCGGGAGTGGCGCAGATACGCAGTATTTT. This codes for CASSGASGSGADTQYF.

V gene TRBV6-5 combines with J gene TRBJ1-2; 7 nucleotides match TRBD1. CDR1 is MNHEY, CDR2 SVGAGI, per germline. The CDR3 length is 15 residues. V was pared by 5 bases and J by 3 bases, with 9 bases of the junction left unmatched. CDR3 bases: TGTGCCAGCAGTCAACACAAACAGGGGTACTATGGCTACACCTTC. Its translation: CASSQHKQGYYGYTF.

The CDR3 sequence: CASSQDPLGGTDTQYF. The CDR3 DNA reads as TGTGCCAGCAGCCAAGATCCACTGGGGGGCACAGATACGCAGTATTTT. The rearrangement links TRBV14 to TRBJ2-3; possibly TRBD1 or TRBD2 for D (5 bases each). The CDR3 sequence is 16 residues long. V was clipped by 0 bases and J by 1 base, with 11 bases between them. Per the germline V gene, CDR1 is SGHDN and CDR2 is FVKESK.

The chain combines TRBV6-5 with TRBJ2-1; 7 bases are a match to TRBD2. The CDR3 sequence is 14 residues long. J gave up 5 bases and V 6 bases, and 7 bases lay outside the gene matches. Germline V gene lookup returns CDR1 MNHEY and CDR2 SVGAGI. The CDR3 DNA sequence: TGTGCCAGCAGAGCTAGCGGAGGGAACAATGAGCAGTTCTTC. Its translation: CASRASGGNNEQFF.

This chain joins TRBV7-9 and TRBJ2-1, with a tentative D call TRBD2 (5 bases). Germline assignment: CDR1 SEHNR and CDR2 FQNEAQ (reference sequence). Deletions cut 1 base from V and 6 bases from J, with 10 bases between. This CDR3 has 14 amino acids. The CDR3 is CASSLELEGNEQFF. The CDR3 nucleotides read TGTGCCAGCAGCTTAGAACTTGAGGGCAATGAGCAGTTCTTC.

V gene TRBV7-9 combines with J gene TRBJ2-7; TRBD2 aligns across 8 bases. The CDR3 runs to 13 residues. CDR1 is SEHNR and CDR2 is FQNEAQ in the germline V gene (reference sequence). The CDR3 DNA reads TGTACCACCGGCGGGACTAGAACGCTCGAGCAGTACTTC. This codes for CTTGGTRTLEQYF.

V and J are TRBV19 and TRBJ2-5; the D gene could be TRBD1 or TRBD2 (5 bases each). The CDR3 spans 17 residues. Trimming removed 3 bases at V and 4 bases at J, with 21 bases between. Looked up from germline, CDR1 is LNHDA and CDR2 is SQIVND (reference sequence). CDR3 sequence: CASSMSSRFPGPETQYF. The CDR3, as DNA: TGTGCCAGTAGTATGAGTTCTAGGTTCCCGGGGCCAGAGACCCAGTACTTC.

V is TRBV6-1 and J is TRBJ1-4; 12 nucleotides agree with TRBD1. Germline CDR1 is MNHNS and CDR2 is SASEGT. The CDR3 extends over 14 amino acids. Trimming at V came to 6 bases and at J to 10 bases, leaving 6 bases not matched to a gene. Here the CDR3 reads CASSRGQGAGKLFF. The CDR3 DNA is TGTGCCAGCAGCCGGGGACAGGGGGCTGGAAAACTGTTTTTT.

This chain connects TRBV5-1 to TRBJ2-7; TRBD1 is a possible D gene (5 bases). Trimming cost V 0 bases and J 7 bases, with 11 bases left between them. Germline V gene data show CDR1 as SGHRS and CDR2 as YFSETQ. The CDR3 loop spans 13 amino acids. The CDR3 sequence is CASSLGQGREQYF. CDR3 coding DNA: TGCGCCAGCAGCTTGGGTCAGGGAAGAGAGCAGTACTTC.

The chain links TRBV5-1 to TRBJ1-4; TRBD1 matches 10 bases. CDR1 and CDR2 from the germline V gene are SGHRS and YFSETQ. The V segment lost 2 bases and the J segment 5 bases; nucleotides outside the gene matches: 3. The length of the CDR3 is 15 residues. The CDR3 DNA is TGCGCCAGCAGCTTCCGACAGGGGGCGAATGAAAAACTGTTTTTT. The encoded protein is CASSFRQGANEKLFF.

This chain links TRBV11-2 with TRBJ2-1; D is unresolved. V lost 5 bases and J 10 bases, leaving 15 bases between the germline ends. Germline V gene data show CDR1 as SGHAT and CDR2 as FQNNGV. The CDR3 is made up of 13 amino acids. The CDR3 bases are TGTGCCAGCAGCCCCCGTGGCGAAGACGAGCAGTTCTTC. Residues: CASSPRGEDEQFF.

CDR3 sequence: CASSQDVKASNQPQHF. DNA for the CDR3: TGTGCCAGCAGCCAAGATGTCAAAGCGAGCAATCAGCCCCAGCATTTT. V gene TRBV5-4 combines with J gene TRBJ1-5; D call uncertain. The CDR3 loop spans 16 amino acids. The germline gives CDR1 SGHNT, CDR2 YYREEE (reference sequence). V was clipped by 4 bases and J by 1 base, with 15 bases between them. The full variable domain, rest sourced from reference TRBV5-4 and TRBJ1-5, is ETGVTQSPTHLIKTRGQQVTLRCSSQSGHNTVSWYQQALGQGPQFIFQYYREEENGRGNFPPRFSGLQFPNYSSELNVNALELDDSALYLCASSQDVKASNQPQHFGDGTRLSIL.

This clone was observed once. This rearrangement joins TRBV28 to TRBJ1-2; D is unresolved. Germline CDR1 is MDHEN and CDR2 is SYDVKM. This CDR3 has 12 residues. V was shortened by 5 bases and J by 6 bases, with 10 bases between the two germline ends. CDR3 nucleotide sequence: TGTGCCAGCAGTCCCAACCCCCATGGCTACACCTTC. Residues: CASSPNPHGYTF.

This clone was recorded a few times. The CDR3 bases are TGTGCCAGCTCTCCTACGGGAGTCTCCAGCTCTGGAAACACCATATATTTT. Translation gives CASSPTGVSSSGNTIYF. V and J are TRBV18 and TRBJ1-3; D is undetermined. The germline V gene has CDR1 KGHSH and CDR2 LQKENI. V was clipped by 6 bases and J by 0 bases, with 18 bases between them. This CDR3 region has 17 residues.

The CDR3 DNA follows: TGTGCCAGCTTAATCCTGGGACAGCCCCAGCATTTT. Its protein is CASLILGQPQHF. This chain uses TRBV28 with TRBJ1-5; D not resolved. Germline V gives CDR1 MDHEN, CDR2 SYDVKM. The CDR3 is 12 residues long. The germline V and J ends were trimmed by 8 bases and 7 bases, with 12 bases remaining between them.

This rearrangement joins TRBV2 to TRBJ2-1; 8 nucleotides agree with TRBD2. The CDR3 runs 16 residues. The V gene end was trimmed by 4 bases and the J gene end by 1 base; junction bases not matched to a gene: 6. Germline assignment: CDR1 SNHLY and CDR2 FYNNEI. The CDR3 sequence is CASSASGRVSYNEQFF. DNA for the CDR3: TGTGCCAGCAGTGCCAGCGGGAGAGTTTCCTACAATGAGCAGTTCTTC.

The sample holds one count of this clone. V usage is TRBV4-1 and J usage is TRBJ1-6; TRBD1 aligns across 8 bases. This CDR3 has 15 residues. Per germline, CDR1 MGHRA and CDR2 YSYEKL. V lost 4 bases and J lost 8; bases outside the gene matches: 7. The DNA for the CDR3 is TGCGCCAGCAGCCCTGGACAGGGTCGGGATTCACCCCTCCACTTT. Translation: CASSPGQGRDSPLHF.